Sequencing of this TCR beta chain was carried out in a study of blood T cell repertoires in COVID-19. About the study: Samples came from the United States, Italy and Spain, spanning acute and convalescent COVID-19. PBMCs, B-cell-depleted T cells, or T cells provided the cDNA or gDNA that made up the material.

Profiled with immunoSEQ multiplex PCR; TCRdb holds only in-frame clones, not every one. Here the sample spans 120,000 or so clones, more than 70% being singletons. Germline CDR1 reads SEHNR; CDR2 reads FQNEAQ (reference sequence). The CDR3 totals 14 residues. Trimming took off 1 base at V and 2 bases at J, with 9 bases between the two ends. The source of this sequence is a human donor in a cohort sampled during active COVID-19. The chain combines TRBV7-9 with TRBJ2-7, with D uncertain. Sequencing was done on a sample of peripheral blood. The CDR3, as DNA: TGTGCCAGCAGCTTAGGTGGCTCTCCCTACGAGCAGTACTTC. Its protein product is CASSLGGSPYEQYF.